This TCR beta chain appears in the sequencing data of a study of vaccination and CD4 T cells after COVID-19. Across the whole study: Investigators stimulated cells with overlapping spike peptides drawn from SARS-CoV-2, HCoV-NL63, HCoV-OC43 and HCoV-229E. Whole-study results and caveats: Apart from involving relatively few convalescent patients, the work omitted early post-infection timepoints.

Treatment meaning: approximately nine-day PBMC culture with coronavirus spike peptide pools or control peptides (ViraFEST assay). Positive SARS-CoV-2 PCR tests in convalescent patients dated from March to December 2020, pre-Alpha, Beta and Delta. The Oncomine TCR Beta short-read assay was applied to DNA of cultured CD4+ T cells. Each CDR3 protein is one row after TCRdb ran MiXCR on the PCR reads. Of about 6,000 distinct CDR3 sequences in the sample, about 77% were seen once. The CDR3 runs 14 residues. V lost 3 bases and J lost 2, with 7 bases in between. Germline V gene lookup returns CDR1 MNHEY and CDR2 SMNVEV (reference sequence). As for this clonotype: Its specificity is unknown.

Sequencing was done on a sample of CD4+ T cells from blood, cultured in vitro. This chain uses TRBV27 with TRBJ2-2; D gene ambiguous. The receptor was isolated from a human donor who had recovered from COVID-19. CDR3 region: CASSFVGNTGELFF. Here the CDR3 DNA reads TGTGCCAGCAGTTTCGTAGGAAACACCGGGGAGCTGTTTTTT.